This T cell receptor beta chain was recovered during a study of blood T cell repertoires in COVID-19. Study background: The analysed material was cDNA or gDNA that came from T cells, B-cell-depleted T cells, or PBMCs.

This clone was seen more than once but under ten times. The method was immunoSEQ multiplex PCR; TCRdb's version includes in-frame clones alone and lacks a portion of them. This sample has more than 400,000 clones, with about 90% found just once. CDR1 and CDR2 from the germline V gene are SGHDT and YYEEEE. The ends lost 2 bases at V and 2 bases at J; junction bases unmatched: 3. CDR3 length equals 15 residues. Everyone who took part was 18 to 89 years old, and they came from 24 US areas. Before being deemed recovered, Cohort 3 donors had two negative PCRs, clearance, or symptom resolution. The specimen was PBMCs or T cells enriched from blood (not recorded which). The TCR was taken from a man between 18 and 29 years old who had recovered from COVID-19. This rearrangement joins TRBV5-6 to TRBJ1-3; 8 bases match TRBD1. Here the CDR3 DNA reads TGTGCCAGCAGCTTAGCGACAGGGGCTGGAAACACCATATATTTT. It is translated as CASSLATGAGNTIYF. Full variable domain (missing parts from reference TRBV5-6 and TRBJ1-3): DAGVTQSPTHLIKTRGQQVTLRCSPKSGHDTVSWYQQALGQGPQFIFQYYEEEERQRGNFPDRFSGHQFPNYSSELNVNALLLGDSALYLCASSLATGAGNTIYFGEGSWLTVV.